A selection of T cell receptor beta chains follows, all from one sample in a study of T-cell reconstitution after alpha-beta-depleted transplantation in children. TCRdb reanalysed the PCR reads using MiXCR and keeps one entry per CDR3 protein. The sample includes approximately 210,000 distinct CDR3 sequences, roughly 14% of them seen just once. The sample consisted of PBMCs from the stem cell graft donor, taken from the stem cell graft. These receptors were obtained from a human donor who donated a stem cell graft to a child with acute lymphoblastic leukemia. CDR3s include the opening cysteine and the closing phenylalanine or tryptophan. A D gene is named only where the DNA matches it firmly. Clone size, where shown, is once, few, many, or a class for clones that have expanded.

>TRBV5-6|TRBD2|NA|TRBJ2-4
TGTGCCAGCAGCCCCGGGACTAGCGGGAGTTATGGCATTCAGTACTTC
CASSPGTSGSYGIQYF
>TRBV11-2|TRBD2|few|TRBJ2-1
TGTGCCAGCAGACCAATAGCGGGAGCTTACAATGAGCAGTTCTTC
CASRPIAGAYNEQFF
>TRBV7-8|NA|few|TRBJ1-4
TGTGCCAGCAGCTTAGCTGGGGCCGGGGAAAAACTGTTTTTT
CASSLAGAGEKLFF
>TRBV7-9|TRBD2|NA|TRBJ2-5
TGTGCCAGCAGCTTAAACATAGCGGGAGAAGGAGAGACCCAGTACTTC
CASSLNIAGEGETQYF
>TRBV20-1|TRBD2|few|TRBJ2-2
TGCAGTGCTAGAGACCGATTAGCGGGAGGGCCTTCCGGGGAGCTGTTTTTT
CSARDRLAGGPSGELFF
>TRBV20-1|TRBD2|few|TRBJ2-5
TGCAGTGCGACCGTTCACAGCGGGATGACCGAGACCCAGTACTTC
CSATVHSGMTETQYF
>TRBV28|TRBD1|few|TRBJ2-4
TGTGCCAGCACCTCGACAGGGGGCCAAAGGAACATTCAGTACTTC
CASTSTGGQRNIQYF
>TRBV25-1|NA|NA|TRBJ1-2
TGTGCCAGCAGGGGCGGGGGCGGCTATGGCTACACCTTC
CASRGGGGYGYTF
>TRBV29-1|TRBD2|many|TRBJ2-1
TGCAGCGTCTCGGGACTAGCGGGCCCTTCCTACAATGAGCAGTTCTTC
CSVSGLAGPSYNEQFF
>TRBV7-6|TRBD2|NA|TRBJ2-6
TGTGCCAGCAGCGAAGGACTAGCGGGAGTGTATGGGGCCAACGTCCTGACTTTC
CASSEGLAGVYGANVLTF
>TRBV2|NA|NA|TRBJ1-1
TGTGCCAGCGCAGGGGCAATGAACACTGAAGCTTTCTTT
CASAGAMNTEAFF
>TRBV29-1|TRBD1|many|TRBJ1-2
TGCAGCGTTTTCCCGGGACAGGGCGGGGGTTGGATCGGTGGCTACACCTTC
CSVFPGQGGGWIGGYTF
>TRBV12-3/TRBV12-4|NA|many|TRBJ2-4
TGTGCCAGCAGCCTCTGGACAGTTCGGACCAAAAACATTCAGTACTTC
CASSLWTVRTKNIQYF
>TRBV5-1|NA|many|TRBJ2-5
TGCGCCAGCAGCTTCGGGGGAGTCGAAGAGACCCAGTACTTC
CASSFGGVEETQYF
>TRBV5-4|NA|many|TRBJ1-1
TGTGCCAGCAGCGGACTCTTGAACACTGAAGCTTTCTTT
CASSGLLNTEAFF
>TRBV20-1|NA|many|TRBJ1-5
TGCAGTGCCCGACCCGGACACTTCAATCAGCCCCAGCATTTT
CSARPGHFNQPQHF
>TRBV6-2/TRBV6-3|TRBD2|many|TRBJ2-3
TGTGCCAGCAGTTATCGGGGACTAGCGGGAGCGAGGCAGTATTTT
CASSYRGLAGARQYF
>TRBV19|NA|NA|TRBJ2-5
TGTGCCAGTAGTATGAACCAGCAAGAGACCCAGTACTTC
CASSMNQQETQYF
>TRBV12-3/TRBV12-4|NA|once|TRBJ2-3
TGTGCCAGCAGTTTAGGGGTGGAAACGGCAGATACGCAGTATTTT
CASSLGVETADTQYF
>TRBV10-3|NA|NA|TRBJ1-1
TGTGCCATCAGGACGACAGACTACACTGAAGCTTTCTTT
CAIRTTDYTEAFF
>TRBV5-1|NA|many|TRBJ2-6
TGCGCCAGCAGGTCGATGGCGGATAGCGGGGCCAACGTCCTGACTTTC
CASRSMADSGANVLTF
>TRBV25-1|NA|many|TRBJ2-1
TGTGCCAGCAGTGAATTCCACGCAGGCAATGAGCAGTTCTTC
CASSEFHAGNEQFF
>TRBV5-1|TRBD2|many|TRBJ2-5
TGCGCCAGCAGCTTGGGCCTAGCGGGAGAGACCCAGTACTTC
CASSLGLAGETQYF
>TRBV11-1|NA|many|TRBJ2-6
TGTGCCAGCAGCTTAGCAAGGGGTCCAGATCGCTCTGGGGCCAACGTCCTGACTTTC
CASSLARGPDRSGANVLTF
>TRBV12-3/TRBV12-4|NA|many|TRBJ1-6
TGTGCCAGCAGTTTATCCGACAGTCCTAATTCACCCCTCCACTTT
CASSLSDSPNSPLHF
>TRBV6-1|NA|many|TRBJ2-3
TGTGCCAGCACACCCCTGGAGAGCACAGATACGCAGTATTTT
CASTPLESTDTQYF
>TRBV4-2|NA|many|TRBJ2-1
TGTGCCAGCAGCCAAGATACGGCCAGCTCCTACAATGAGCAGTTCTTC
CASSQDTASSYNEQFF
>TRBV20-1|TRBD1|NA|TRBJ1-6
TGCAGTGTTCAGTCGGGACAGGGTTTAATCCCCCTCCACTTT
CSVQSGQGLIPLHF
>TRBV5-6|NA|many|TRBJ2-2
TGTGCCAGCAGCCACCAGCCTTTCAACACCGGGGAGCTGTTTTTT
CASSHQPFNTGELFF
>TRBV5-5|NA|many|TRBJ1-1
TGTGCCAGCAGAACGGGCAGGGACTTAGACACTGAAGCTTTCTTT
CASRTGRDLDTEAFF
>TRBV6-5|NA|many|TRBJ1-2
TGTGCCAGCCTAACCAGCTATGGCTACACCTTC
CASLTSYGYTF
>TRBV7-2|NA|many|TRBJ2-3
TGTGCCAGCAGCTTTTTACGGGAGAGTATCACAGATACGCAGTATTTT
CASSFLRESITDTQYF
>TRBV5-1|NA|many|TRBJ2-2
TGCGCCAGCAGCTTTGCGGTGAACACCGGGGAGCTGTTTTTT
CASSFAVNTGELFF